The rows below give T cell receptor beta chains drawn from one sample of a study of T cells expressing NK-cell markers. TCRdb reanalyzed the 5' RACE reads and collapses them to one entry per CDR3 protein, without DNA. This repertoire includes about 260,000 distinct CDR3 sequences. Sequencing was carried out using blood T cells: a sorted CD56 or NKG2C T cell subset, CD4+ or CD8+ T cells, or bulk PBMC T cells (not recorded which). The receptors stem from a woman aged 18 to 75 in good health. Both conserved end residues are part of each CDR3.

CDR3aa: CATSREGGHGSSYEQYF
v_gene: TRBV15
j_gene: TRBJ2-7

CDR3aa: CASSPLRAIEGNTIYF
v_gene: TRBV18
j_gene: TRBJ1-3

CDR3aa: CASSNHRDYQETQYF
v_gene: TRBV7-9
j_gene: TRBJ2-5

CDR3aa: CASSPRDTEYGYTF
v_gene: TRBV18
j_gene: TRBJ1-2

CDR3aa: CAWSIGKLTTGELFF
v_gene: TRBV30
j_gene: TRBJ2-2

CDR3aa: CATTATYGYTF
v_gene: TRBV11-2
j_gene: TRBJ1-2

CDR3aa: CASSADVSGNTIYF
v_gene: TRBV9
j_gene: TRBJ1-3

CDR3aa: CASSRGQTTAGSYEQYF
v_gene: TRBV5-1
j_gene: TRBJ2-7

CDR3aa: CSVSGRNNEKLFF
v_gene: TRBV29-1
j_gene: TRBJ1-4

CDR3aa: CASGIRGGAADTQYF
v_gene: TRBV4-3
j_gene: TRBJ2-3

CDR3aa: CASSPRDRGSDTQYF
v_gene: TRBV5-1
j_gene: TRBJ2-3

CDR3aa: CASSVDPRGETQYF
v_gene: TRBV9
j_gene: TRBJ2-5

CDR3aa: CASSRGTQQFF
v_gene: TRBV6-2/TRBV6-3
j_gene: TRBJ2-1

CDR3aa: CASSLIGGRGTGELFF
v_gene: TRBV5-4
j_gene: TRBJ2-2

CDR3aa: CASSNNERTGELFF
v_gene: TRBV21-1
j_gene: TRBJ2-2

CDR3aa: CASTRTGTGNYNEQFF
v_gene: TRBV6-1
j_gene: TRBJ2-1

CDR3aa: CASSKEGRSPLHF
v_gene: TRBV6-1
j_gene: TRBJ1-6

CDR3aa: CSAGSGTPLSGYGYTF
v_gene: TRBV20-1
j_gene: TRBJ1-2

CDR3aa: CASSLRLADGYEQYF
v_gene: TRBV27
j_gene: TRBJ2-7

CDR3aa: CASQASRQETQYF
v_gene: TRBV5-1
j_gene: TRBJ2-5

CDR3aa: CASSPGLAGAQKGLYEQYF
v_gene: TRBV28
j_gene: TRBJ2-7

CDR3aa: CATSRAAGSPANEKLFF
v_gene: TRBV15
j_gene: TRBJ1-4

CDR3aa: CSSSRRSQETQYF
v_gene: TRBV20-1
j_gene: TRBJ2-5

CDR3aa: CASSEQGSTEAFF
v_gene: TRBV7-2
j_gene: TRBJ1-1

CDR3aa: CSAREGHNEQFF
v_gene: TRBV20-1
j_gene: TRBJ2-1

CDR3aa: CASSQEFGAPETQYF
v_gene: TRBV3-1
j_gene: TRBJ2-5

CDR3aa: CASSPERTVTTEAFF
v_gene: TRBV12-3/TRBV12-4
j_gene: TRBJ1-1

CDR3aa: CATRGVGLNPGAVSETQYF
v_gene: TRBV10-3
j_gene: TRBJ2-5

CDR3aa: CASSGTGYGGYTF
v_gene: TRBV25-1
j_gene: TRBJ1-2

CDR3aa: CASTVGLLGTEAFF
v_gene: TRBV6-2/TRBV6-3
j_gene: TRBJ1-1

CDR3aa: CASSTGPFSGNTIYF
v_gene: TRBV11-2
j_gene: TRBJ1-3

CDR3aa: CASSQDRAGGGYEQYF
v_gene: TRBV4-2
j_gene: TRBJ2-7

CDR3aa: CASSPPVSNYGYTF
v_gene: TRBV18
j_gene: TRBJ1-2

CDR3aa: CASSHPREKLFF
v_gene: TRBV12-3/TRBV12-4
j_gene: TRBJ1-4

CDR3aa: CASSLIDHGYEQFF
v_gene: TRBV7-9
j_gene: TRBJ2-1

CDR3aa: CASSLGLFGQGHTGELFF
v_gene: TRBV11-1
j_gene: TRBJ2-2

CDR3aa: CSARGDLTYEQYF
v_gene: TRBV20-1
j_gene: TRBJ2-7

CDR3aa: CASSFSMNTEAFF
v_gene: TRBV11-2
j_gene: TRBJ1-1

CDR3aa: CASSTAGNQPQHF
v_gene: TRBV7-6
j_gene: TRBJ1-5

CDR3aa: CSASPGTGAEQYF
v_gene: TRBV20-1
j_gene: TRBJ2-7

CDR3aa: CASSLVSSGSSLNEQFF
v_gene: TRBV5-5
j_gene: TRBJ2-1

CDR3aa: CASSSQGNGETQYF
v_gene: TRBV18
j_gene: TRBJ2-5

CDR3aa: CASRPGRGGTGELFF
v_gene: TRBV7-2
j_gene: TRBJ2-2

CDR3aa: CASSYQSGSYNEQFF
v_gene: TRBV6-5
j_gene: TRBJ2-1

CDR3aa: CASSAGFDYGYTF
v_gene: TRBV5-8
j_gene: TRBJ1-2

CDR3aa: CASSASGMGTDTQYF
v_gene: TRBV6-4
j_gene: TRBJ2-3

CDR3aa: CATRSHALGALHF
v_gene: TRBV15
j_gene: TRBJ1-6